These 13 T cell receptor beta chains were sequenced from one sample in a study of CD8+ T cells in alopecia areata. Extracted from the samples, RNA was reverse transcribed into cDNA to serve as the sequencing template. The repertoire was sequenced with immunoSEQ multiplex PCR; TCRdb's copy has only in-frame clones and lacks some. The profile covers about 270,000 clones, with 60% appearing a single time and about 0.9% taken by the ten largest. The treatment here: oral pan-JAK inhibitor, 5-10 mg twice daily. This sample comprised CD4+ T cells sorted from blood, obtained around week 53, from a patient treated with tofacitinib. The source of these receptors is a human donor with alopecia areata.

This chain uses TRBV6-5 with TRBJ2-2; no definite D call. This CDR3 spans 13 amino acids. In germline, CDR1 is MNHEY, CDR2 SVGAGI. V was shortened by 2 bases and J by 2 bases, with 3 bases between the two germline ends. DNA for the CDR3: TGTGCCAGCAGTTACGATAACACCGGGGAGCTGTTTTTT. Translation gives CASSYDNTGELFF.

The V call is TRBV27, the J call TRBJ2-3; 7 positions match TRBD2. Trimming at V came to 5 bases and at J to 6 bases, leaving 8 bases not matched to a gene. The germline gives CDR1 MNHEY, CDR2 SMNVEV (reference sequence). The CDR3 has 14 amino acids. CDR3: CASSPLLGGDTQYF. The CDR3 DNA reads TGTGCCAGCAGTCCACTGTTGGGGGGGGATACGCAGTATTTT.

The chain carries TRBV6-6 and TRBJ2-1; 8 nucleotides line up with TRBD2. The germline V gene has CDR1 MNHNY and CDR2 SVGAGI (reference sequence). The CDR3 contains 16 residues. The ends lost 6 bases at V and 5 bases at J; junction bases unmatched: 12. The CDR3 region is CASSHPAGVFNNEQFF. In DNA form, the CDR3 reads TGTGCCAGCAGCCACCCAGCGGGAGTCTTTAACAATGAGCAGTTCTTC.

This rearrangement joins TRBV7-9 to TRBJ2-5; D gene uncertain. The germline V and J ends were trimmed by 5 bases and 1 base, with 11 bases remaining between them. Germline loops: CDR1 SEHNR, CDR2 FQNEAQ (reference sequence). This CDR3 has 14 residues. The CDR3: CASSPVSGQETQYF. The CDR3 region has the DNA TGTGCCAGCAGCCCAGTGTCGGGCCAAGAGACCCAGTACTTC.

This clone was seen a single time. V usage is TRBV7-2 and J usage is TRBJ1-2; D is uncertain. The V end lost 5 bases, the J end lost 7 bases, and 17 bases lay between the germline ends. The CDR3 contains 14 residues. The germline CDR1 and CDR2 sequences are SGHTA and FQGNSA. The CDR3 protein is CASSVEPGGGGYTF. The CDR3 DNA follows: TGTGCCAGCAGCGTGGAGCCCGGTGGTGGTGGCTACACCTTC. The variable domain in full, completed from reference TRBV7-2 and TRBJ1-2, reads GAGVSQSPSNKVTEKGKDVELRCDPISGHTALYWYRQSLGQGLEFLIYFQGNSAPDKSGLPSDRFSAERTGGSVSTLTIQRTQQEDSAVYLCASSVEPGGGGYTFGSGTRLTVV.

The chain combines TRBV9 with TRBJ1-4; 8 positions match TRBD1. Per the germline V gene, CDR1 is SGDLS and CDR2 is YYNGEE. CDR3 length: 17 amino acids. After removal of 2 bases from V and 8 bases from J, the junction contained 14 bases not matched to a gene. DNA for the CDR3: TGTGCCAGCAGCGTCGATCCTACCGGGGACAGGAGAGAAAAACTGTTTTTT. It encodes CASSVDPTGDRREKLFF.

The rearrangement links TRBV29-1 to TRBJ1-2, with D possibly being TRBD1 (6 bases). Germline CDR1 and CDR2: SQVTM and ANQGSEA. The CDR3 has 13 residues. V lost 4 bases, J lost 7 bases, and 16 bases lay in between. CDR3: CSVVLVGRGGYTF. The CDR3 nucleotides are TGCAGCGTTGTATTGGTTGGCAGGGGTGGCTACACCTTC.

The rearrangement uses TRBV9 and TRBJ1-2; weak D call: TRBD1 (5 bases). This CDR3 contains 13 residues. The V gene's germline CDR1 is SGDLS and CDR2 YYNGEE. Trimming took 1 base from V and 3 from J, leaving 7 bases between them. The CDR3 sequence is CASSVRDDYGYTF. The CDR3 DNA sequence: TGTGCCAGCAGCGTAAGGGACGACTATGGCTACACCTTC.

CDR3: CASSDRGRGNTEAFF. For the CDR3, the DNA is TGTGCCAGCAGCGATAGGGGGAGAGGAAACACTGAAGCTTTCTTT. This chain connects TRBV5-6 to TRBJ1-1; D might be TRBD1 (6 bases). Trimming pared 4 bases from V and 2 bases from J, leaving 15 bases between. The V gene's germline CDR1 is SGHDT and CDR2 YYEEEE. This CDR3 has 15 residues.

The chain joins TRBV29-1 to TRBJ1-5, with TRBD1 as a possible D gene (5 bases). From germline, CDR1 is SQVTM and CDR2 ANQGSEA. There are 12 residues in the CDR3. V lost 7 bases to trimming and J lost 0 bases, with 7 bases between them. In DNA form, the CDR3 reads TGCAGCGCCAGGGATAGCAATCAGCCCCAGCATTTT. The encoded protein is CSARDSNQPQHF.

The CDR3: CAWSVLSGAGELFF. The CDR3 DNA follows: TGTGCCTGGAGTGTACTATCCGGGGCCGGGGAGCTGTTTTTT. The chain joins TRBV30 to TRBJ2-2; weak D call: TRBD2 (5 bases). Deletions cut 0 bases from V and 6 bases from J, with 11 bases between. The CDR3 length is 14 residues. The germline gives CDR1 GTSNPN, CDR2 SVGIG (reference sequence).

This rearrangement joins TRBV5-6 to TRBJ1-2; D perhaps matches TRBD1 (6 bases). V was shortened by 1 base and J by 4 bases, with 14 bases between the two germline ends. The germline gives CDR1 SGHDT, CDR2 YYEEEE. This CDR3 is 15 amino acids long. The CDR3 bases are TGTGCCAGCAGCTTGTTTTCCAGGGGCGGCTATGGCTACACCTTC. Protein sequence: CASSLFSRGGYGYTF.

The V and J genes are TRBV20-1 and TRBJ2-7; D might be TRBD1 or TRBD2, each matching 5 bases. This CDR3 is 11 amino acids long. V was shortened by 3 bases and J by 6 bases, with 9 bases between the two germline ends. Germline CDR1 and CDR2: DFQATT and SNEGSKA (reference sequence). The CDR3 loop reads CSARAGTEQYF. In DNA form, the CDR3 reads TGCAGTGCTAGGGCAGGGACCGAGCAGTACTTC.